The rows below give T cell receptor beta chains drawn from one sample of a study of T cell repertoires in cytomegalovirus infection. No cognate antigen is known for these TCRs. TCRdb processed the reads anew with MiXCR; each CDR3 protein has one entry. The data contain about 500,000 distinct CDR3 sequences, around 35% of them singletons. Material: cultured PBMCs, obtained from culture after CMV antigen stimulation. The receptors were gathered from a human donor in good health (CMV status not recorded). Some clones in this sample may be carry-over from other donors' samples. Both conserved end residues are part of each CDR3. The order of the fields is J gene, clone size, V gene, D gene, CDR3 protein, CDR3 DNA. The D gene is left open where the match is weak. Size is stated for part of the rows, as once, few or many counts, or as a class when the clone is expanded.

TRBJ2-5	many	TRBV2	TRBD2	CASSEDLAGGPRETQYF	TGTGCCAGCAGTGAAGATCTAGCGGGAGGGCCGAGGGAGACCCAGTACTTC
TRBJ1-4	few	TRBV27	NA	CASTSRGTGGRLFF	TGTGCCAGCACCTCCCGGGGGACGGGGGGAAGACTGTTTTTT
TRBJ2-1	few	TRBV19	NA	CASSMGVGDEQFF	TGTGCCAGTAGTATGGGAGTCGGGGATGAGCAGTTCTTC
TRBJ2-1	NA	TRBV7-8	TRBD2	CASSFFGLAGGNEQFF	TGTGCCAGCAGCTTCTTTGGACTAGCGGGGGGCAATGAGCAGTTCTTC
TRBJ2-5	NA	TRBV7-2	TRBD2	CASSLRFSGGQETQYF	TGTGCCAGCAGCTTAAGATTTAGCGGGGGACAAGAGACCCAGTACTTC
TRBJ2-7	NA	TRBV19	NA	CASSIGGTGSSYEQYF	TGTGCCAGTAGTATAGGGGGGACTGGGAGTTCCTACGAGCAGTACTTC
TRBJ2-1	NA	TRBV19	TRBD2	CASSKGLAATSYNEQFF	TGTGCCAGTAGTAAGGGACTAGCGGCTACCTCCTACAATGAGCAGTTCTTC
TRBJ1-3	few	TRBV28	NA	CASSPAQGFSGNTIYF	TGTGCCAGCAGTCCCGCACAGGGTTTCTCTGGAAACACCATATATTTT
TRBJ2-5	NA	TRBV25-1	TRBD1	CASSYVGQGIQETQYF	TGTGCCAGCAGCTACGTGGGACAGGGGATACAAGAGACCCAGTACTTC
TRBJ2-7	NA	TRBV28	TRBD2	CASSFLSTSGTYEQYF	TGTGCCAGCAGTTTCCTAAGTACTAGCGGAACCTACGAGCAGTACTTC
TRBJ1-6	many	TRBV7-2	TRBD1	CASSLDPLTGRSPLHF	TGTGCCAGCAGTTTAGATCCCTTGACAGGGAGATCACCCCTCCACTTT
TRBJ2-1	NA	TRBV12-3/TRBV12-4	TRBD2	CASSLRRLAGEQFF	TGTGCCAGCAGTTTACGTCGACTAGCCGGTGAGCAGTTCTTC
TRBJ2-5	NA	TRBV6-1	NA	CASSWALGETQYF	TGTGCCAGCTCCTGGGCTCTTGGAGAGACCCAGTACTTC
TRBJ1-1	few	TRBV12-3/TRBV12-4	TRBD1	CASRNRGAEAFF	TGTGCCAGCAGGAACAGGGGGGCTGAAGCTTTCTTT
TRBJ2-2	many	TRBV7-8	TRBD2	CASREREVGGELFF	TGTGCCAGCAGGGAGCGGGAGGTTGGCGGGGAGCTGTTTTTT
TRBJ1-1	NA	TRBV7-2	NA	CASSLETTRGTEAFF	TGTGCCAGCAGCTTAGAGACAACCAGGGGCACTGAAGCTTTCTTT
TRBJ1-2	NA	TRBV5-5	NA	CASRLRDRSDTF	TGTGCCAGCAGACTCAGGGACCGCTCGGACACCTTC
TRBJ2-2	few	TRBV12-5	NA	CASALRAQGITGELFF	TGTGCTAGTGCCCTAAGGGCTCAGGGAATCACCGGGGAGCTGTTTTTT
TRBJ2-5	few	TRBV5-4	NA	CASSVASNQETQYF	TGTGCCAGCAGCGTAGCCTCGAACCAAGAGACCCAGTACTTC
TRBJ2-2	few	TRBV18	TRBD1	CARRTGMNTGELFF	TGTGCCAGACGGACAGGAATGAACACCGGGGAGCTGTTTTTT
TRBJ2-1	NA	TRBV20-1	TRBD2	CSARDSSGGAYNEQFF	TGCAGTGCTAGAGATTCTAGCGGGGGAGCATACAATGAGCAGTTCTTC
TRBJ2-3	few	TRBV28	NA	CASSLEGGGTNTQYF	TGTGCCAGCAGCCTGGAAGGTGGGGGGACGAATACGCAGTATTTT
TRBJ2-7	NA	TRBV28	NA	CASSILSYEQYF	TGTGCCAGCAGTATTCTAAGTTACGAGCAGTACTTC
TRBJ1-1	few	TRBV11-2	NA	CASSLVQSMGAFF	TGTGCCAGCAGCTTAGTTCAGAGTATGGGAGCTTTCTTT